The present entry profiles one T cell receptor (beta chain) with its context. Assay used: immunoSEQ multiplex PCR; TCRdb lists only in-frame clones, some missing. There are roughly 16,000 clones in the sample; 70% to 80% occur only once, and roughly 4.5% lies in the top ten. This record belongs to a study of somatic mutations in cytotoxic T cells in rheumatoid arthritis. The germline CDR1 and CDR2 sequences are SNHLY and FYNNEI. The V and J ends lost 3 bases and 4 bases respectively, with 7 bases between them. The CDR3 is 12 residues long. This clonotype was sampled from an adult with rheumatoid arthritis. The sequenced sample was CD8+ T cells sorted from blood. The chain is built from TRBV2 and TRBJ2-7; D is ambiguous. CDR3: CASSDGRYEQYF. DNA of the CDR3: TGTGCCAGCAGTGATGGACGGTACGAGCAGTACTTC.